This paragraph reports one T cell receptor beta chain. Sequenced by immunoSEQ multiplex PCR; TCRdb stores in-frame clones only, minus some. Altogether around 93,000 clones are present, about 95% being singletons, with the ten largest covering 0.25% to 0.35%. The sample belongs to a study of technical replicates of blood from a handful of donors. Sequenced sample: T cells isolated from PBMCs. The TCR was taken from a human donor in good health.

Written as DNA, the CDR3 is TGCAGCGTTATTGAGGGGACAGGGGGCTCCAAAAACATTCAGTACTTC. It is translated as CSVIEGTGGSKNIQYF. V and J are TRBV29-1 and TRBJ2-4, with 12 nucleotides matching TRBD1. The CDR3 sequence is 16 residues long. The junction had 7 bases not matched to a gene; V was cut back by 5 bases and J by 2 bases. Per the germline V gene, CDR1 is SQVTM and CDR2 is ANQGSEA.